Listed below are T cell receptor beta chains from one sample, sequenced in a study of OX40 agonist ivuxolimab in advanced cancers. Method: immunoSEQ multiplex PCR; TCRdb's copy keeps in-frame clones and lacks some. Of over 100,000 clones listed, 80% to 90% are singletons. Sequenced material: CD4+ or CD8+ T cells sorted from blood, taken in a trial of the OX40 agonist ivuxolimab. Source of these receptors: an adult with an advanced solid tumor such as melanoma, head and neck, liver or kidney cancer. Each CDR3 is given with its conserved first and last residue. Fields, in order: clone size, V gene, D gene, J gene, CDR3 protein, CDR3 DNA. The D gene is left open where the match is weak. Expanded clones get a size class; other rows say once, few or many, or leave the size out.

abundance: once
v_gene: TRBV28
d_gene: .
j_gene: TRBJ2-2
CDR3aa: CASSLSGALTGELFF
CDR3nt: TGTGCCAGCAGTTTATCAGGGGCGCTAACCGGGGAGCTGTTTTTT

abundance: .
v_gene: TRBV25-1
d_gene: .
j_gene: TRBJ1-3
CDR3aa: CASSDGGNTIYF
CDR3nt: TGTGCCAGCAGTGATGGTGGAAACACCATATATTTT

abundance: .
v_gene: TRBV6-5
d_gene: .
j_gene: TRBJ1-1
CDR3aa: CASRPGRGPNTEAFF
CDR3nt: TGTGCCAGCAGGCCGGGACGGGGGCCGAACACTGAAGCTTTCTTT

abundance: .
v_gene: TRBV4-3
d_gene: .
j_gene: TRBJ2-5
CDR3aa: CASSQDRPETQYF
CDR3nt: TGCGCCAGCAGCCAAGATAGGCCGGAGACCCAGTACTTC

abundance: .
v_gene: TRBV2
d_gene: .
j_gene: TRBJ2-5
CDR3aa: CASSGDNPPETQYF
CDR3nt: TGTGCCAGCAGTGGGGACAATCCCCCAGAGACCCAGTACTTC

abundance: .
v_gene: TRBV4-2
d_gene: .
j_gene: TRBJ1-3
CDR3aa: CASSQGTGQGFSGNTIYF
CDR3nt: TGTGCCAGCAGCCAAGGGACGGGACAAGGATTCTCTGGAAACACCATATATTTT

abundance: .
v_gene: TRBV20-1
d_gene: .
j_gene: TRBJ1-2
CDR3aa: CSARATGSYTF
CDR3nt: TGCAGTGCTAGGGCGACAGGAAGCTACACCTTC

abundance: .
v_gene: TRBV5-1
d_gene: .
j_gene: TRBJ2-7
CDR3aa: CASSLDNYEQYF
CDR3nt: TGCGCCAGCAGCTTGGACAACTACGAGCAGTACTTC

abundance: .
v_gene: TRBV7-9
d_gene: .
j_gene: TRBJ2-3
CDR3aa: CASSLTVAAGNTDTQYF
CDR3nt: TGTGCCAGCAGCTTAACAGTGGCGGCGGGAAACACAGATACGCAGTATTTT

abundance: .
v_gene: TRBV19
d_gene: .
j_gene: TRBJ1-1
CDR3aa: CASSLSRKTEAFF
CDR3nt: TGTGCCAGTAGCCTTAGCAGAAAGACTGAAGCTTTCTTT

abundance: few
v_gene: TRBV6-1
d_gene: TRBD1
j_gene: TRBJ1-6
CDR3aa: CASSRDRDSPLHF
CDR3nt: TGTGCCAGCAGTCGAGACAGGGATTCACCCCTCCACTTT

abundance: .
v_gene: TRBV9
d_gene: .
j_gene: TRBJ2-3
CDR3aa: CASSVGIDTQYF
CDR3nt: TGTGCCAGCAGCGTAGGAATAGATACGCAGTATTTT

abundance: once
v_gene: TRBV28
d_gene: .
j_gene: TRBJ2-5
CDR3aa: CASSPLSQGLGETQYF
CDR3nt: TGTGCCAGCAGCCCTTTATCGCAGGGCTTGGGGGAGACCCAGTACTTC

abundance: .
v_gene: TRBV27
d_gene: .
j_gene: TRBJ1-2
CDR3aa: CASCPDGVRGYTF
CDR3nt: TGTGCCAGCTGTCCGGACGGGGTCCGGGGCTACACCTTC

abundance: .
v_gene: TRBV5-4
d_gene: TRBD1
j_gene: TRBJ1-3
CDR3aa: CASSPGQESFSGNTIYF
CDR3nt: TGTGCCAGCAGCCCGGGACAGGAGTCCTTCTCTGGAAACACCATATATTTT

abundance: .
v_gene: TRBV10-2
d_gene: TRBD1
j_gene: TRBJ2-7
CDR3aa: CASGGQGSYEQYF
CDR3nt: TGCGCCAGCGGGGGACAGGGGTCCTACGAGCAGTACTTC

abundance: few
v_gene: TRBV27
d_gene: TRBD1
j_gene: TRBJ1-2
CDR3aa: CASSFSTGGGYTF
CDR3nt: TGTGCCAGCAGTTTCTCTACAGGGGGGGGCTACACCTTC

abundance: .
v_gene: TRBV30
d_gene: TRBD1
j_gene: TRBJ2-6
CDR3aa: CAWRELNPGQGVPNSGANVLTF
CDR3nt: TGTGCCTGGAGAGAACTTAACCCGGGACAGGGAGTACCTAACTCTGGGGCCAACGTCCTGACTTTC

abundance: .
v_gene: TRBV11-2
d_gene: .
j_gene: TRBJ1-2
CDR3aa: CASSLQGFYGYTF
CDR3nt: TGTGCCAGCAGCCTTCAGGGGTTCTATGGCTACACCTTC

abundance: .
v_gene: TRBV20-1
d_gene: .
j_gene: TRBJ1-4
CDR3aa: CSAPFNEKLFF
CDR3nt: TGCAGTGCTCCCTTTAATGAAAAACTGTTTTTT

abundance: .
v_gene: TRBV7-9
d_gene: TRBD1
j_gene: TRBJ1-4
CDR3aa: CASSLGQGFTNEKLFF
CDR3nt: TGTGCCAGCAGCTTGGGACAGGGGTTCACTAATGAAAAACTGTTTTTT

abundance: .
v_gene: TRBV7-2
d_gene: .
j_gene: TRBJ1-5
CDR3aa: CASSWGVNQPQHF
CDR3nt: TGTGCCAGCAGCTGGGGGGTAAACCAGCCCCAGCATTTT

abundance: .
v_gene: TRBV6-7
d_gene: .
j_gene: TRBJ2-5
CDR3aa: CARPFQRALQETQYF
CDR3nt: TGTGCCAGACCGTTTCAGCGGGCCTTACAAGAGACCCAGTACTTC

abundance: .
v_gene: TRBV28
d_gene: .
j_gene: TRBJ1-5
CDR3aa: CASSFGAGVGNQPQHF
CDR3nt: TGTGCCAGCAGTTTTGGGGCAGGGGTGGGGAATCAGCCCCAGCATTTT

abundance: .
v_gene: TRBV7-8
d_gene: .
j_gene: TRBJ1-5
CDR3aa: CASSKTGDLLNQPQHF
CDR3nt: TGTGCCAGCAGCAAAACAGGAGATCTCCTCAATCAGCCCCAGCATTTT

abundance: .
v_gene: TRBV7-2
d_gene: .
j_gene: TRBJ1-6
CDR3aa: CASSEEQGRSPLHF
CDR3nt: TGTGCCAGCAGCGAGGAGCAGGGCCGTTCACCCCTCCACTTT

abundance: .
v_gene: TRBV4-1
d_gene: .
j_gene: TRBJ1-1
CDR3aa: CASSHPLGTYTEAFF
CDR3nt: TGCGCCAGCAGCCATCCTCTAGGAACCTATACTGAAGCTTTCTTT

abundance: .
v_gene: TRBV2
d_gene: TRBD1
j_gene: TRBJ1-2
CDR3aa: CASRGQGYYGYTF
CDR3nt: TGTGCCAGCAGGGGACAGGGGTACTATGGCTACACCTTC

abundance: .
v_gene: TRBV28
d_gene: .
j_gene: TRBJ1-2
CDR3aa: CASSLNGGRGYTF
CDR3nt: TGTGCCAGCAGTTTAAATGGGGGGCGTGGCTACACCTTC

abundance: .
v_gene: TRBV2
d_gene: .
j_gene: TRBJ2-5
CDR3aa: CASSEAFDLRETQYF
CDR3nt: TGTGCCAGCAGTGAAGCTTTTGACTTGAGAGAGACCCAGTACTTC

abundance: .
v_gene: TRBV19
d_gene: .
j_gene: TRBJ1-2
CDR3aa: CASTIQGTNGYTF
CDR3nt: TGTGCCAGTACCATACAGGGTACCAATGGCTACACCTTC

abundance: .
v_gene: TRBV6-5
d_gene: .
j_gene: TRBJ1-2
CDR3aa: CASSPSTALHTF
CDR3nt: TGTGCCAGCAGTCCTTCGACAGCGCTCCACACCTTC